One sample yielded the 15 T cell receptor beta chains listed below, sequenced in a study of blood T cell repertoires in COVID-19. Profiling relied on immunoSEQ multiplex PCR, and the TCRdb table lists in-frame clones only, not all of them. The profile shows 60,000 to 90,000 clones, roughly 90% of them singletons. Sequencing used peripheral blood. These receptors all stem from a woman aged 80 or older with acute or convalescent COVID-19.

This sequence joins TRBV24-1 and TRBJ1-5; 7 bases are shared with TRBD1. V was clipped by 4 bases and J by 3 bases; unmatched bases: 8. The length of the CDR3 is 16 residues. Per the germline V gene, CDR1 is KGHDR and CDR2 is SFDVKD. The CDR3 DNA follows: TGTGCCACCAGTGACCCCGTCAGGGGGTTCAATCAGCCCCAGCATTTT. Translating it yields CATSDPVRGFNQPQHF.

V gene TRBV6-5 combines with J gene TRBJ1-2, with D possibly TRBD1 on 6 matching bases. The V end was cut by 9 bases, the J end by 5 bases, with 22 bases between. In germline, CDR1 is MNHEY, CDR2 SVGAGI. The CDR3 has 15 amino acids. This CDR3 reads CARVGQLGRGYGYTF. The CDR3 DNA sequence: TGTGCCAGGGTCGGACAACTGGGGAGGGGGTATGGCTACACCTTC.

The CDR3 is CASSQEPAQGAYEQYF. CDR3 in DNA: TGCGCCAGCAGCCAAGAACCTGCACAGGGGGCCTACGAGCAGTACTTC. The gene calls are TRBV4-1 and TRBJ2-7; 8 bases map to TRBD1. V dropped 0 bases and J dropped 2; count of bases not matched to a gene: 6. This CDR3 region has 16 residues. CDR1 and CDR2 (germline): MGHRA, YSYEKL.

The chain is built from TRBV18 and TRBJ1-6, with a tentative D call TRBD1 (5 bases). The CDR3 spans 13 residues. With 5 bases removed from V and 8 bases from J, the gap between germline ends came to 10 bases. Looked up from germline, CDR1 is KGHSH and CDR2 is LQKENI. CDR3 region: CASSGAQDSPLHF. The CDR3 DNA reads as TGTGCCAGCTCAGGGGCGCAGGATTCACCCCTCCACTTT.

The rearrangement links TRBV6-2 or TRBV6-3 to TRBJ2-7; a possible D gene is TRBD1 (9 bases). CDR3 size: 17 residues. Trimming took 4 bases from V and 3 from J, leaving 22 bases between them. CDR1 and CDR2 (germline): MNHEY, SVGEGT. The CDR3 nucleotides are TGTGCCAGCAGTTCGCCGGGACAGGGACTAGGCAGCTACGAGCAGTACTTC. It encodes CASSSPGQGLGSYEQYF.

V is TRBV4-3 and J is TRBJ1-1; D remains ambiguous. Germline-derived CDR1 and CDR2 are LGHNA and YSLEER. V shed 0 bases and J shed 1 base, with 9 bases lying between them. The CDR3 has 15 amino acids. The CDR3 protein is CASSQEHSKNTEAFF. The CDR3 DNA sequence: TGCGCCAGCAGCCAAGAGCACAGTAAGAACACTGAAGCTTTCTTT.

DNA for the CDR3: TGTGCCAGCTCACCACCGAGAATCGGGACAGGTTCCTCTGGAAACACCATATATTTT. Its protein is CASSPPRIGTGSSGNTIYF. This chain uses TRBV18 with TRBJ1-3, with 8 bases lining up with TRBD1. CDR3 length: 19 amino acids. V trimming: 0 bases; J trimming: 0 bases; junction bases outside the gene matches: 10. Per germline, CDR1 KGHSH and CDR2 LQKENI.

The chain links TRBV18 to TRBJ1-1, with D perhaps TRBD1 (6 bases). V lost 2 bases and J lost 0, with 25 bases in between. The germline gives CDR1 KGHSH, CDR2 LQKENI. The CDR3 covers 20 residues. CDR3 nucleotide sequence: TGTGCCAGCTCACCATCCCCGACGGGGGGCGTCTTGAGTATGAACACTGAAGCTTTCTTT. Translated, it gives CASSPSPTGGVLSMNTEAFF.

This chain links TRBV4-1 with TRBJ1-5; TRBD1 aligns across 7 bases. V was pared by 7 bases and J by 0 bases, with 6 bases of the junction left unmatched. There are 15 residues in the CDR3. Germline CDR1 MGHRA, CDR2 YSYEKL. CDR3 sequence: CASKRDRNSNQPQHF. DNA of the CDR3: TGCGCCAGCAAACGGGACAGAAATAGCAATCAGCCCCAGCATTTT.

This chain connects TRBV10-3 to TRBJ2-7; 9 positions agree with TRBD1. Germline V lookup: CDR1 ENHRY, CDR2 SYGVKD. V was pared by 4 bases and J by 4 bases, with 2 bases of the junction left unmatched. This CDR3 is built from 13 residues. CDR3 sequence: CAISGTGVYEQYF. The DNA for the CDR3 is TGTGCCATCAGTGGGACAGGGGTTTACGAGCAGTACTTC.

The V call is TRBV5-4, the J call TRBJ2-7; D call uncertain. The germline V gene encodes CDR1 SGHNT and CDR2 YYREEE (reference sequence). The germline V and J ends were trimmed by 0 bases and 6 bases, with 16 bases remaining between them. The CDR3 is made up of 15 amino acids. The CDR3 protein is CASSLDLSGALEQYF. DNA for the CDR3: TGTGCCAGCAGCTTGGATTTGTCAGGTGCGCTCGAGCAGTACTTC.

The J gene is TRBJ1-2, the V gene TRBV5-1; D is perhaps TRBD1 (6 bases). This CDR3 has 14 amino acids. Germline V gene sequence: CDR1 SGHRS, CDR2 YFSETQ. The V end was cut by 4 bases, the J end by 0 bases, with 10 bases between. CDR3 sequence (DNA): TGCGCCAGCAGCCCGACAGGCACTAACTATGGCTACACCTTC. Translated: CASSPTGTNYGYTF.

CDR3 sequence: CASSLQGSTEAFF. In DNA, the CDR3 is TGTGCCAGCAGCTTGCAGGGGTCCACTGAAGCTTTCTTT. The chain uses TRBV5-4 and TRBJ1-1; tentatively, D is TRBD1 (6 bases). The CDR3 extends over 13 amino acids. V gave up 1 base and J gave up 4 bases, with 8 bases separating them. Germline assignment: CDR1 SGHNT and CDR2 YYREEE (reference sequence).

This clone was counted a single time. The V gene is TRBV4-1, the J gene TRBJ1-5, with TRBD1 matching 12 bases. The CDR3 is 16 amino acids. The V segment lost 4 bases and the J segment 3 bases; nucleotides outside the gene matches: 4. CDR1 and CDR2 (germline): MGHRA, YSYEKL. The CDR3 DNA follows: TGCGCCAGCAGCCTAGGGACAGGGGGCGTCAATCAGCCCCAGCATTTT. Encoded protein: CASSLGTGGVNQPQHF.

CDR3: CASSSEASYGYTF. The DNA for the CDR3 is TGTGCCAGCAGTTCGGAGGCCAGCTATGGCTACACCTTC. The V and J genes are TRBV28 and TRBJ1-2, with no clear D. This CDR3 has 13 residues. V lost 4 bases to trimming and J lost 4 bases, with 10 bases between them. Germline loops: CDR1 MDHEN, CDR2 SYDVKM.